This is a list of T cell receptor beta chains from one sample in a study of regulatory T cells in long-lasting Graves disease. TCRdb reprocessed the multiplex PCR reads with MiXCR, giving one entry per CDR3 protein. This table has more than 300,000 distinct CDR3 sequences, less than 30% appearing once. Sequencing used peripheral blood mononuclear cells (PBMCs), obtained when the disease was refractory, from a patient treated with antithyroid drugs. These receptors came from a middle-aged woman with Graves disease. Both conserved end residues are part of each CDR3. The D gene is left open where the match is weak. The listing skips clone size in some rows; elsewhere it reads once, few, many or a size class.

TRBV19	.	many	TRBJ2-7	CASSASHEQYF	TGTGCCAGTAGTGCTTCCCACGAGCAGTACTTC
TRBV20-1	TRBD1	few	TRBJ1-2	CSARERDRVDYGYTF	TGCAGTGCTAGAGAAAGGGACAGGGTGGACTATGGCTACACCTTC
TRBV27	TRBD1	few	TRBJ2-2	CASSTTGGFTGELFF	TGTGCCAGCAGCACTACAGGGGGCTTTACCGGGGAGCTGTTTTTT
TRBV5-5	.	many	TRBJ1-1	CASSSNLNTEAFF	TGTGCCAGCAGTTCCAACCTGAACACTGAAGCTTTCTTT
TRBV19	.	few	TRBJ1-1	CASSPSQRVNPEAFF	TGTGCCAGTAGCCCGTCTCAGAGGGTGAACCCTGAAGCTTTCTTT
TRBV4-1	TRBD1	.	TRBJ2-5	CASSQERGTGSKETQYF	TGCGCCAGCAGCCAAGAGCGCGGGACAGGGTCGAAAGAGACCCAGTACTTC
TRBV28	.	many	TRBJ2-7	CASSQMGGASYEQYF	TGTGCCAGCAGCCAAATGGGGGGCGCCTCCTACGAGCAGTACTTC
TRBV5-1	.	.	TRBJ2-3	CASSLSSGATTDTQYF	TGCGCCAGCAGCTTGTCTTCAGGGGCCACCACAGATACGCAGTATTTT
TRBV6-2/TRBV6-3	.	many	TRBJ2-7	CATRTWPPLLDEQYF	TGTGCCACCAGGACGTGGCCCCCTCTTCTGGACGAGCAGTACTTC
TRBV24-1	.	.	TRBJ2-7	CATSRGSVEEQYF	TGTGCCACCAGTAGGGGATCTGTGGAAGAGCAGTACTTC
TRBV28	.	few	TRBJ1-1	CASSQREAFF	TGTGCCAGCAGCCAGAGGGAAGCTTTCTTT
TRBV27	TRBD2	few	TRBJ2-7	CASSLPGSGMGEQYF	TGTGCCAGCAGTCTCCCCGGTAGCGGGATGGGCGAGCAGTACTTC
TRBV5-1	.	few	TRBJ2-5	CASSPGWAIAYQETQYF	TGCGCCAGCAGCCCCGGATGGGCTATCGCCTACCAAGAGACCCAGTACTTC
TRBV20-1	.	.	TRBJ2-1	CSARWGTSQFF	TGCAGTGCTAGGTGGGGGACCAGTCAGTTCTTC
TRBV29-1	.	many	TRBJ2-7	CSVKEWGSYEQYF	TGCAGCGTGAAAGAGTGGGGATCCTACGAGCAGTACTTC
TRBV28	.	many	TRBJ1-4	CASSLTFGGANEKLFF	TGTGCCAGCAGTTTAACTTTTGGCGGGGCTAATGAAAAACTGTTTTTT
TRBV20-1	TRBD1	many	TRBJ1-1	CSARARFRDRGMNTEAFF	TGCAGTGCTAGAGCTAGATTCCGGGACAGGGGCATGAACACTGAAGCTTTCTTT
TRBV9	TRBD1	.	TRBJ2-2	CASSVDRGLSGELFF	TGTGCCAGCAGCGTGGACAGGGGTCTTTCCGGGGAGCTGTTTTTT
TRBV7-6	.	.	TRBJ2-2	CASSPQQNLPGNTGELFF	TGTGCCAGCAGCCCCCAGCAAAACTTGCCGGGGAACACCGGGGAGCTGTTTTTT
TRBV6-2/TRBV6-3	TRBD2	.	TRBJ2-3	CAGQGGRGPTDTQYF	TGTGCCGGCCAGGGCGGGAGAGGCCCCACAGATACGCAGTATTTT
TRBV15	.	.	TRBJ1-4	CATSRGGGEKLFF	TGTGCCACCAGCAGAGGGGGGGGTGAAAAACTGTTTTTT
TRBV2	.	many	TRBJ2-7	CASSEVWVHLNYEQYF	TGTGCCAGCAGTGAAGTATGGGTCCACCTCAATTACGAGCAGTACTTC
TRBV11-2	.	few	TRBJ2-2	CASRSIRDSPGELFF	TGTGCCAGCCGCAGTATAAGGGACTCCCCCGGGGAGCTGTTTTTT
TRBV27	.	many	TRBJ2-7	CASSLWAGSYEQYF	TGTGCCAGCAGTTTATGGGCAGGTTCCTACGAGCAGTACTTC
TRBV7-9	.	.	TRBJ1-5	CASSLEAGQPQHF	TGTGCCAGCAGCTTAGAAGCGGGACAGCCCCAGCATTTT